The next 7 T cell receptor beta chains were all read from a single sample in a study of T cells in Graves' hyperthyroidism and ophthalmopathy. From RNA transcripts, TCR beta CDR3 regions were amplified. TCR CDR3 underwent first-round RT-PCR with the HTBI primer set. Via MiXCR, TCRdb re-called the multiplex PCR reads, giving one row per CDR3 protein. The repertoire holds 540,000 or so distinct CDR3 sequences, around 46% seen once, with around 20% in the top ten. The source material was peripheral blood or thyroid tissue (not recorded which). The receptors come from an adult woman with Graves' disease, either hyperthyroidism or ophthalmopathy (not recorded which).

The J gene is TRBJ1-2, the V gene TRBV28; perhaps TRBD1 as D (5 bases). This CDR3 region has 14 residues. Germline-derived CDR1 and CDR2 are MDHEN and SYDVKM. Deletions cut 6 bases from V and 5 bases from J, with 16 bases between. CDR3 in amino acids: CASRRGSGSYGYTF. The CDR3 DNA reads TGTGCCAGCAGAAGAGGCTCAGGGTCTTATGGCTACACCTTC.

This clonotype was seen a few times. The CDR3 DNA sequence: TGTGCCACCAGCAGAATGGGGACAGATCAGCCCCAGCATTTT. Encoded protein: CATSRMGTDQPQHF. The V gene is TRBV15, the J gene TRBJ1-5, with 7 bases aligning to TRBD1. Germline-derived CDR1 and CDR2 are LNHNV and YYDKDF (reference sequence). Trimming removed 2 bases from V and 5 bases from J; junction bases left unmatched: 3. The CDR3 runs 14 residues.

A word on this clonotype: A read error may be the cause here, since a much bigger clone is one base away. The genes are TRBV2 and TRBJ1-1, with a weak D call TRBD1 (5 bases). V was cut by 10 bases and J by 5 bases, with 23 bases left in between. This CDR3 contains 15 residues. The germline V gene encodes CDR1 SNHLY and CDR2 FYNNEI. DNA for the CDR3: TGTGCCAACACCCTTGGACTACCGGGGGGGACTGAAGCTTTCTTT. It translates to CANTLGLPGGTEAFF.

There are a few counts of this clonotype. The chain couples TRBV5-1 to TRBJ1-6; D possibly corresponds to TRBD1 (5 bases). Germline V gives CDR1 SGHRS, CDR2 YFSETQ. Trimming left V 0 bases short and J 5 bases short, with 9 bases between. CDR3 length equals 15 residues. CDR3 DNA: TGCGCCAGCAGCTTGGAAGTGGGGGATAATTCACCCCTCCACTTT. This translates into CASSLEVGDNSPLHF.

This sequence joins TRBV25-1 and TRBJ2-5, with a possible D match to TRBD2 (5 bases). The CDR3 consists of 14 residues. The V end lost 8 bases, the J end lost 3 bases, and 16 bases lay between the germline ends. CDR1 and CDR2 from the germline V gene are MGHDK and SYGVNS. DNA for the CDR3: TGTGCCAGCTCACCGCGGGCAGAAAAAGAGACCCAGTACTTC. The encoded protein is CASSPRAEKETQYF. Using reference TRBV25-1 and TRBJ2-5 for the parts outside the CDR3, the full variable domain is EADIYQTPRYLVIGTGKKITLECSQTMGHDKMYWYQQDPGMELHLIHYSYGVNSTEKGDLSSESTVSRIRTEHFPLTLESARPSHTSQYLCASSPRAEKETQYFGPGTRLLVL.

This clonotype has ten or more counts. A junction boundary mismatches the germline segment, possibly from a read error. The J gene is TRBJ2-5, the V gene TRBV7-2; 8 bases map to TRBD2. Germline V gives CDR1 SGHTA, CDR2 FQGNSA. The CDR3 covers 14 residues. The DNA for the CDR3 is TGTGCCAGCAGCGCACTAGCGGAGCAAGGGACCCAGTACTTC. This codes for CASSALAEQGTQYF. The variable domain in full, with the rest retrieved from reference TRBV7-2 and TRBJ2-5, is GAGVSQSPSNKVTEKGKDVELRCDPISGHTALYWYRQSLGQGLEFLIYFQGNSAPDKSGLPSDRFSAERTGGSVSTLTIQRTQQEDSAVYLCASSALAEQGTQYFGPGTRLLVL.

This clonotype was counted many times. CDR3 coding DNA: TGTGCCAGCAGCTCGGACTATAGTCCTAACGAGCAGTACTTC. It yields the protein CASSSDYSPNEQYF. The chain couples TRBV13 to TRBJ2-7; D may be TRBD2 (6 bases). CDR3 size: 14 residues. Germline loops: CDR1 PRHDT, CDR2 FYEKMQ (reference sequence). The V end was cut by 4 bases, the J end by 5 bases, with 15 bases between.